The 2 T cell receptor beta chains listed next were all sequenced from one sample in a study of regulatory T cells in long-lasting Graves disease. The time point denotes: persistent/refractory GD, antithyroid drugs over 5 years with positive TRAb. Scientists built the TCR library using RNA that was extracted from PBMCs. The TCR beta library used iRepertoire HTBI primers with Arm-PCR amplification of CDR3. TCRdb ran MiXCR on the multiplex PCR reads and lists one entry per CDR3 protein. There are hundreds of thousands of distinct CDR3 sequences in the sample; around 20% occur only once, and 7% to 9.5% lies in the top ten. The specimen was peripheral blood mononuclear cells (PBMCs), collected when the disease was refractory, from a patient treated with antithyroid drugs. All receptors come from a female donor with Graves disease.

This clonotype has just one count. The chain uses TRBV28 and TRBJ2-1; 8 positions match TRBD1. Germline assignment: CDR1 MDHEN and CDR2 SYDVKM. Trimming removed 1 base from V and 7 bases from J; junction bases left unmatched: 9. The CDR3 has 16 amino acids. CDR3 sequence reads: CASSLYIGQGANEQFF. The CDR3 DNA follows: TGTGCCAGCAGTTTATACATAGGGCAGGGGGCTAATGAGCAGTTCTTC.

This clonotype was recorded many times. The rearrangement links TRBV3-1 to TRBJ1-1; D gene unclear. This CDR3 is built from 15 residues. The V and J ends lost 0 bases and 0 bases respectively, with 8 bases between them. CDR1 and CDR2 from the germline V gene are LGHDT and YNNKEL (reference sequence). In DNA form, the CDR3 reads TGTGCCAGCAGCCAAGAGCGGTCCCTGAACACTGAAGCTTTCTTT. This encodes CASSQERSLNTEAFF. Supplemented by reference TRBV3-1 and TRBJ1-1, the full variable domain reads DTAVSQTPKYLVTQMGNDKSIKCEQNLGHDTMYWYKQDSKKFLKIMFSYNNKELIINETVPNRFSPKSPDKAHLNLHINSLELGDSAVYFCASSQERSLNTEAFFGQGTRLTVV.